A single sample is the source of the 10 T cell receptor beta chains below, sequenced in a study of OX40 agonist ivuxolimab in advanced cancers. Receptor libraries were prepared by the immunoSEQ multiplex PCR assay. TCRdb mirrors the immuneACCESS table, restricted to in-frame sequences. Some clones are absent from its copies; in checked studies, under half trace to an unresolved V gene, and the reason for the others is unknown. A total of 70,000 to 95,000 clones appear in this sample, approximately 94% of them only once. Clones ranked in the top ten supply around 2.5% of the sample. The specimen was CD4+ or CD8+ T cells sorted from blood, collected in a trial of the OX40 agonist ivuxolimab. The source of these receptors is an adult with an advanced solid tumor such as melanoma, head and neck, liver or kidney cancer.

The V gene is TRBV27, the J gene TRBJ2-1; D is perhaps TRBD1 or TRBD2 (5 bases each). The CDR3 totals 12 residues. V was pared by 11 bases and J by 3 bases, with 11 bases between. The germline V gene encodes CDR1 MNHEY and CDR2 SMNVEV (reference sequence). CDR3: CAAGSFYNEQFF. The CDR3 DNA reads as TGTGCCGCAGGGAGTTTCTACAATGAGCAGTTCTTC.

V is TRBV4-1 and J is TRBJ2-1, with 9 bases matching TRBD2. The length of the CDR3 is 16 residues. Germline V lookup: CDR1 MGHRA, CDR2 YSYEKL. The V and J ends lost 0 bases and 7 bases, in that order; junction bases with no gene match: 7. The CDR3, as DNA: TGCGCCAGCAGCCAAGATGGGCTAGCGGGGTCGAATGAGCAGTTCTTC. Translated, it gives CASSQDGLAGSNEQFF.

The J gene is TRBJ2-3, the V gene TRBV28, with a tentative D call TRBD2 (5 bases). The CDR3 has 18 amino acids. The V end was cut by 6 bases, the J end by 2 bases, with 24 bases between. CDR1 is MDHEN, CDR2 SYDVKM, per germline. The CDR3 DNA sequence: TGTGCCAGCAGACCCGAGGTCCTCTATGAGGGAGTCACAGATACGCAGTATTTT. Translated: CASRPEVLYEGVTDTQYF.

The chain combines TRBV27 with TRBJ2-1, with unresolved D. CDR1 MNHEY and CDR2 SMNVEV come from the germline V gene (reference sequence). The CDR3 length is 16 residues. The ends were cut back, 4 bases at V and 8 bases at J, with 21 bases in the middle. CDR3 in amino acids: CASSSQLGSAYHEQFF. The DNA of the CDR3 is TGTGCCAGCAGTTCGCAATTGGGCTCAGCGTACCATGAGCAGTTCTTC.

V is TRBV27 and J is TRBJ1-5; TRBD1 matches 7 bases. The germline V gene encodes CDR1 MNHEY and CDR2 SMNVEV (reference sequence). J was trimmed by 2 bases and V by 9 bases; bases with no gene match: 13. This CDR3 contains 16 residues. Written as DNA, the CDR3 is TGTGCCAGTCGGGCAGGGGGGATGAGGGGCAATCAGCCCCAGCATTTT. Protein sequence: CASRAGGMRGNQPQHF.

The chain's CDR3 is CASSEALRDRLFGNSPLHF. The CDR3 DNA reads TGTGCCAGCAGTGAAGCGCTTCGGGACAGGTTGTTCGGTAATTCACCCCTCCACTTT. V is TRBV2 and J is TRBJ1-6; 8 bases agree with TRBD1. The CDR3 is 19 amino acids. The ends lost 0 bases at V and 6 bases at J; junction bases unmatched: 13. Germline V CDR1 and CDR2: SNHLY, FYNNEI. Full variable domain (missing parts from reference TRBV2 and TRBJ1-6): EPEVTQTPSHQVTQMGQEVILRCVPISNHLYFYWYRQILGQKVEFLVSFYNNEISEKSEIFDDQFSVERPDGSNFTLKIRSTKLEDSAMYFCASSEALRDRLFGNSPLHFGNGTRLTVT.

V usage is TRBV7-8 and J usage is TRBJ2-5, with 8 bases matching TRBD2. The J segment lost 4 bases and the V segment lost 8 bases, leaving 6 bases of the junction unmatched. The CDR3 has 13 amino acids. Germline V gene data show CDR1 as SGHVS and CDR2 as FQNEAQ. CDR3 nucleotide sequence: TGTGCCAGCTGGCCGGGGGGGGGAGAGACCCAGTACTTC. Translation gives CASWPGGGETQYF.

This clone was detected once. Other nucleotide sequences in the sample specify the same CDR3. This chain connects TRBV19 to TRBJ1-1; D is ambiguous. The CDR3 extends over 12 amino acids. The germline gives CDR1 LNHDA, CDR2 SQIVND (reference sequence). Trimming pared 1 base from V and 1 base from J, leaving 1 base between. The CDR3 loop is CASSIGNTEAFF. CDR3 nucleotides: TGTGCCAGTAGTATAGGGAACACTGAAGCTTTCTTT.

The genes are TRBV27 and TRBJ2-7; 7 bases fit TRBD1. The germline CDR1 and CDR2 sequences are MNHEY and SMNVEV (reference sequence). V was clipped by 2 bases and J by 11 bases; unmatched bases: 18. The CDR3 covers 16 residues. This chain's CDR3 is CASSLRRPTGPTKEYF. Written as DNA, the CDR3 is TGTGCCAGCAGTTTAAGGCGTCCGACAGGGCCTACGAAGGAGTACTTC.

CDR3 amino acids: CASKGTLQSDEQFF. CDR3 coding DNA: TGCGCCAGCAAAGGGACACTTCAAAGCGATGAGCAGTTCTTC. V usage is TRBV10-1 and J usage is TRBJ2-1, with D possibly being TRBD1 (6 bases). V was cut by 7 bases and J by 8 bases, with 18 bases left in between. The germline V gene has CDR1 WNHNN and CDR2 SYGVQD (reference sequence). This CDR3 has 14 residues.